Shown below are 29 T cell receptor beta chains from a single sample sequenced in a study of OX40 agonist ivuxolimab in advanced cancers. Here immunoSEQ multiplex PCR was the method, and the copy in TCRdb shows in-frame clones only, minus some. The table lists roughly 62,000 clones, 65% to 85% of them singletons, with approximately 4.4% in the top ten. Material: CD4+ or CD8+ T cells sorted from blood, obtained in a trial of the OX40 agonist ivuxolimab. The receptors originated from an adult with an advanced solid tumor such as melanoma, head and neck, liver or kidney cancer.

The count of this clone is one. The chain joins TRBV18 to TRBJ2-1; possible D gene TRBD2, 6 bases. The germline V gene has CDR1 KGHSH and CDR2 LQKENI. The CDR3 covers 15 residues. Trimming left V 6 bases short and J 5 bases short, with 17 bases between. CDR3 bases: TGTGCCAGCTCGAAGGGACTTGTCCCAAACAATGAGCAGTTCTTC. It codes for CASSKGLVPNNEQFF.

The chain recombines TRBV4-1 with TRBJ1-6; 7 bases line up with TRBD1. Trimming at V came to 3 bases and at J to 7 bases, leaving 3 bases not matched to a gene. Looked up from germline, CDR1 is MGHRA and CDR2 is YSYEKL. CDR3 length: 14 amino acids. The CDR3 loop is CASSQGQRNSPLHF. CDR3 bases: TGCGCCAGCAGCCAGGGACAGCGGAATTCACCCCTCCACTTT.

This sequence joins TRBV7-9 and TRBJ1-1; D gene unclear. The CDR3 consists of 12 residues. Trimming removed 6 bases at V and 4 bases at J, with 9 bases between. Germline CDR1 reads SEHNR; CDR2 reads FQNEAQ (reference sequence). CDR3 sequence: CASRPSGTEAFF. The CDR3 nucleotides read TGTGCCAGCAGACCCTCCGGCACTGAAGCTTTCTTT.

V is TRBV28 and J is TRBJ2-3; TRBD2 matches at 8 bases. V was pared by 5 bases and J by 5 bases, with 9 bases of the junction left unmatched. The CDR3 totals 15 residues. CDR1 and CDR2 from the germline V gene are MDHEN and SYDVKM. DNA for the CDR3: TGTGCCAGCAGTCATAGCGGGATAGGGGAAGATACGCAGTATTTT. Residues: CASSHSGIGEDTQYF.

This rearrangement joins TRBV14 to TRBJ2-7, with no clear D. The CDR3 is 15 amino acids. Germline lookup yields CDR1 SGHDN and CDR2 FVKESK. V dropped 1 base and J dropped 2 bases, with 12 bases sitting between them. CDR3 in DNA: TGTGCCAGCAGCCAAGCTTCCGGTAAGGCCTACGAGCAGTACTTC. The encoded protein is CASSQASGKAYEQYF.

The rearrangement joins TRBV28 to TRBJ2-7; TRBD2 is a possible D gene (6 bases). Germline lookup yields CDR1 MDHEN and CDR2 SYDVKM. The germline V and J ends were trimmed by 2 bases and 0 bases, with 11 bases remaining between them. The CDR3 runs 15 residues. The CDR3 coding sequence is TGTGCCAGCAGTTTAAGCGGGTCAACCTCCTACGAGCAGTACTTC. Protein: CASSLSGSTSYEQYF. Filled out from reference TRBV28 and TRBJ2-7, the complete variable domain reads DVKVTQSSRYLVKRTGEKVFLECVQDMDHENMFWYRQDPGLGLRLIYFSYDVKMKEKGDIPEGYSVSREKKERFSLILESASTNQTSMYLCASSLSGSTSYEQYFGPGTRLTVT.

The V and J genes are TRBV6-5 and TRBJ2-4, with D possibly TRBD1 on 6 matching bases. Germline V gene lookup returns CDR1 MNHEY and CDR2 SVGAGI. Trimming stripped 6 bases from V and 8 bases from J, with 14 bases between. The CDR3 loop spans 13 amino acids. The CDR3 DNA follows: TGTGCCAGCAGCCAGGGGTTCTCGGACATTCAGTACTTC. Translated, it gives CASSQGFSDIQYF.

This rearrangement joins TRBV15 to TRBJ2-7; D ambiguous. V gave up 0 bases and J gave up 3 bases, with 15 bases separating them. Germline lookup yields CDR1 LNHNV and CDR2 YYDKDF (reference sequence). The CDR3 covers 16 residues. CDR3 nucleotides: TGTGCCACCAGCAGAGATCTCGTGGCAGCTAACTACGAGCAGTACTTC. It specifies CATSRDLVAANYEQYF.

This clone was detected a few times. The chain recombines TRBV28 with TRBJ1-4, with 11 bases matching TRBD1. V lost 6 bases and J lost 7; bases outside the gene matches: 1. Germline CDR1 reads MDHEN; CDR2 reads SYDVKM. This CDR3 comprises 13 residues. The CDR3 region is CASRDRGLEKLFF. The CDR3 region has the DNA TGTGCCAGCAGGGACAGGGGGCTTGAAAAACTGTTTTTT.

On this clone: An end of the junction differs from the germline gene, which may be a read error. The chain uses TRBV7-9 and TRBJ2-7; possibly TRBD1 or TRBD2 for D (5 bases each). This CDR3 contains 12 residues. CDR1 and CDR2 from the germline V gene are SEHNR and FQNEAQ (reference sequence). The CDR3 protein is CASSLGTLKVTF. The DNA of the CDR3 is TGTGCCAGCAGCCTAGGGACCCTGAAGGTCACCTTC.

This sequence joins TRBV19 and TRBJ1-6; perhaps TRBD1 as D (6 bases). The CDR3 is 15 residues long. The germline V and J ends were trimmed by 9 bases and 0 bases, with 12 bases remaining between them. The germline CDR1 and CDR2 sequences are LNHDA and SQIVND (reference sequence). CDR3 loop: CASRGMSSYNSPLHF. As DNA, the CDR3 is TGTGCCAGCAGGGGAATGAGCTCCTATAATTCACCCCTCCACTTT.

The chain links TRBV5-5 to TRBJ1-2, with D perhaps matching TRBD1 (5 bases). The CDR3 is made up of 13 amino acids. V lost 4 bases and J 3 bases, leaving 10 bases between the germline ends. Germline CDR1 reads SGHKS; CDR2 reads YYEKEE (reference sequence). Here the CDR3 reads CASSPTGDYGYTF. The DNA of the CDR3 is TGTGCCAGCAGCCCCACGGGGGACTATGGCTACACCTTC.

This chain uses TRBV6-1 with TRBJ1-1; D not certain. This CDR3 spans 13 amino acids. Germline CDR1 and CDR2: MNHNS and SASEGT. Trimming took 7 bases from V and 2 from J, leaving 11 bases between them. CDR3 DNA: TGTGCCAGCACCGGACCCCTCAACACTGAAGCTTTCTTT. It codes for CASTGPLNTEAFF.

The V call is TRBV18, the J call TRBJ1-1; D is undetermined. The CDR3 is 15 amino acids. Germline V lookup: CDR1 KGHSH, CDR2 LQKENI. Trimming cost V 0 bases and J 5 bases, with 13 bases left between them. The CDR3 loop is CASSPPELSTTEAFF. In nucleotides, the CDR3 is TGTGCCAGCTCACCACCCGAGCTAAGTACGACTGAAGCTTTCTTT.

The genes are TRBV5-1 and TRBJ2-7; TRBD1 matches 8 bases. V gave up 4 bases and J gave up 3 bases; unmatched junction bases: 6. CDR1 is SGHRS, CDR2 YFSETQ, per germline. The CDR3 loop spans 14 amino acids. This CDR3 reads CASSRGTGLYEQYF. The DNA of the CDR3 is TGCGCCAGCAGCCGCGGGACAGGCCTCTACGAGCAGTACTTC.

This chain links TRBV28 with TRBJ2-7; 8 bases match TRBD2. CDR1 and CDR2 (germline): MDHEN, SYDVKM. With 2 bases clipped from V and 3 bases from J, the junction kept 6 bases outside the gene matches. CDR3 length: 15 residues. CDR3 protein: CASSLAAGGLYEQYF. In nucleotides, the CDR3 is TGTGCCAGCAGTTTAGCCGCGGGGGGCCTCTACGAGCAGTACTTC. Combining the CDR3 with reference TRBV28 and TRBJ2-7 gives the whole variable domain DVKVTQSSRYLVKRTGEKVFLECVQDMDHENMFWYRQDPGLGLRLIYFSYDVKMKEKGDIPEGYSVSREKKERFSLILESASTNQTSMYLCASSLAAGGLYEQYFGPGTRLTVT.

This rearrangement joins TRBV18 to TRBJ1-6; unclear D gene. Germline lookup yields CDR1 KGHSH and CDR2 LQKENI. The CDR3 length is 15 residues. V lost 2 bases and J 7 bases, leaving 12 bases between the germline ends. In nucleotides, the CDR3 is TGTGCCAGCTCACCAACGGAAACCGGGAATTCACCCCTCCACTTT. Encoded protein: CASSPTETGNSPLHF.

This sequence joins TRBV14 and TRBJ2-2; D uncertain. Germline values: CDR1 SGHDN, CDR2 FVKESK. This CDR3 region has 14 residues. The ends were cut back, 1 base at V and 4 bases at J, with 7 bases in the middle. The CDR3 reads CASSQVWSTGELFF. The CDR3 DNA sequence: TGTGCCAGCAGCCAAGTCTGGAGCACCGGGGAGCTGTTTTTT.

The chain combines TRBV5-3 with TRBJ1-3; 10 bases are shared with TRBD1. TRBV5-3 is placed among ORFs of uncertain function. Trimming took 0 bases from V and 0 from J; bases not matched to a gene: 9. This CDR3 comprises 19 residues. CDR3 bases: TGTGCCAGAAGCTTGGTCGGGACAGGGGATCCCCTCTCTGGAAACACCATATATTTT. Its protein is CARSLVGTGDPLSGNTIYF.

DNA for the CDR3: TGCAGCACCTTGACCCAAGAGACCCAGTACTTC. This encodes CSTLTQETQYF. J is TRBJ2-5 and V is TRBV29-1; no definite D call. Germline V lookup: CDR1 SQVTM, CDR2 ANQGSEA. This CDR3 region has 11 residues. The germline V and J ends were trimmed by 8 bases and 1 base, with 8 bases remaining between them.

In this sample, this clone turned up a few times. The rearrangement joins TRBV5-1 to TRBJ1-1; 8 bases map to TRBD1. The CDR3 has 16 amino acids. CDR1 is SGHRS, CDR2 YFSETQ, per germline. V lost 6 bases and J lost 2; bases outside the gene matches: 12. Here the CDR3 DNA reads TGCGCCAGCACCCCCGGCAGGGGGCGCCTCAACACTGAAGCTTTCTTT. Its translation is CASTPGRGRLNTEAFF.

The chain couples TRBV6-5 to TRBJ1-1, with D possibly matching TRBD1 (5 bases). The CDR3 is 14 amino acids. Between the trimmed V and J ends, which lost 6 bases and 4 bases, there was a span of 15 bases. CDR1 and CDR2 (germline): MNHEY, SVGAGI. The CDR3 sequence: CASSPTGGGTEAFF. The CDR3 DNA follows: TGTGCCAGCAGCCCCACTGGGGGGGGCACTGAAGCTTTCTTT.

This clone was observed a single time. This chain joins TRBV14 and TRBJ2-1, with D maybe TRBD2 (7 bases). Germline loops: CDR1 SGHDN, CDR2 FVKESK. Trimming took off 2 bases at V and 2 bases at J, with 10 bases between the two ends. The CDR3 is 15 amino acids. In nucleotides, the CDR3 is TGTGCCAGCAGCCAACCGGGGGGCCCCTACAATGAGCAGTTCTTC. Translation: CASSQPGGPYNEQFF.

V and J are TRBV15 and TRBJ2-1, with D perhaps matching TRBD1 (7 bases). This CDR3 is 17 amino acids long. Germline lookup yields CDR1 LNHNV and CDR2 YYDKDF (reference sequence). V was pared by 0 bases and J by 6 bases, with 18 bases between. The CDR3 here is CATSRDRTDRRGNEQFF. The CDR3 nucleotides read TGTGCCACCAGCAGAGATCGGACGGACAGGAGGGGCAATGAGCAGTTCTTC.

The rearrangement uses TRBV28 and TRBJ1-6, with D possibly TRBD1 on 5 matching bases. The CDR3 loop spans 14 amino acids. CDR1 is MDHEN, CDR2 SYDVKM, per germline. Trimming pared 6 bases from V and 8 bases from J, leaving 14 bases between. DNA of the CDR3: TGTGCCAGCAGAGGGGTGGGCCTCGATTCACCCCTCCACTTT. The encoded protein is CASRGVGLDSPLHF.

This clone was picked up one time. The chain combines TRBV5-1 with TRBJ2-1; no reliable D call. In germline, CDR1 is SGHRS, CDR2 YFSETQ. V gave up 4 bases and J gave up 5 bases, with 10 bases separating them. The CDR3 is 13 amino acids. The CDR3 sequence is CASSQDVNNEQFF. CDR3 in DNA: TGCGCCAGCAGCCAGGACGTAAACAATGAGCAGTTCTTC.

The genes are TRBV7-9 and TRBJ2-1, with 8 bases lining up with TRBD2. V was pared by 3 bases and J by 2 bases, with 6 bases of the junction left unmatched. The CDR3 has 16 residues. From germline, CDR1 is SEHNR and CDR2 FQNEAQ (reference sequence). The CDR3 sequence: CASSFSGRAPYNEQFF. As DNA, the CDR3 is TGTGCCAGCAGCTTTTCCGGGAGGGCCCCCTACAATGAGCAGTTCTTC.

This chain connects TRBV5-4 to TRBJ1-4, with TRBD1 as a possible D gene (6 bases). The CDR3 covers 16 residues. V was cut by 4 bases and J by 6 bases, with 19 bases left in between. Germline loops: CDR1 SGHNT, CDR2 YYREEE (reference sequence). CDR3 nucleotides: TGTGCCAGCAGCCAAGATGGGGGCAGGGTCGATGAAAAACTGTTTTTT. Amino acids: CASSQDGGRVDEKLFF. The full variable domain, in which reference TRBV5-4 and TRBJ1-4 provide the parts outside the CDR3, is ETGVTQSPTHLIKTRGQQVTLRCSSQSGHNTVSWYQQALGQGPQFIFQYYREEENGRGNFPPRFSGLQFPNYSSELNVNALELDDSALYLCASSQDGGRVDEKLFFGSGTQLSVL.

The chain uses TRBV7-9 and TRBJ1-2; TRBD1 might be the D (5 bases). The V gene's germline CDR1 is SEHNR and CDR2 FQNEAQ (reference sequence). The CDR3 has 14 residues. V lost 5 bases and J lost 7, with 17 bases in between. DNA of the CDR3: TGTGCCAGCAGCCCGGACGGGGGAAAGGGTGGCTACACCTTC. Translated: CASSPDGGKGGYTF.